This entry features one TCR beta chain sequence. Its antigen is still unknown. The sample originates from a study of OX40 agonist ivuxolimab in advanced cancers. Background on the study: Intravenous ivuxolimab at 0.01 to 10 mg/kg was given to patients every 2 weeks. From about 23 to 85 years was the age range, with a mean of about 56 years, and nearly 85% were male.

TCRdb keeps only in-frame clones here, not all; method: immunoSEQ multiplex PCR. Seen here are 60,000 or so clones, about four fifths observed once, and the top ten hold more than 25%. General study findings and limits: Some nonresponders likewise displayed low normalized T-cell clonal expansion. Which antigen the expanded peripheral T cells recognized is unknown.

The sequenced sample was CD4+ or CD8+ T cells sorted from blood, obtained in a trial of the OX40 agonist ivuxolimab. This TCR came from an adult with an advanced solid tumor such as melanoma, head and neck, liver or kidney cancer.

CDR3 residues: CASSVVEVRQGGTQYF. The CDR3 DNA sequence: TGTGCCAGCAGCGTAGTAGAGGTCAGACAAGGGGGGACCCAGTACTTC. The chain carries TRBV9 and TRBJ2-5, with TRBD1 as a possible D gene (6 bases). Germline V lookup: CDR1 SGDLS, CDR2 YYNGEE. This CDR3 comprises 16 residues. V lost 0 bases and J 7 bases, leaving 19 bases between the germline ends. Together with reference TRBV9 and TRBJ2-5, the CDR3 gives the full variable domain: DSGVTQTPKHLITATGQRVTLRCSPRSGDLSVYWYQQSLDQGLQFLIQYYNGEERAKGNILERFSAQQFPDLHSELNLSSLELGDSALYFCASSVVEVRQGGTQYFGPGTRLLVL.